These 14 T cell receptor beta chains came from one sample sequenced in a study of cytomegalovirus exposure and HLA in healthy donors. Amplification used 60 Vbeta primers and 13 Jbeta primers. Assay: immunoSEQ multiplex PCR; the TCRdb copy retains only in-frame clones and omits some. Here the sample spans 150,000 to 200,000 clones, approximately 78% being singletons. Sequencing was performed on PBMCs. These receptors all come from a girl aged 2-10 years in good health and CMV-seropositive.

This chain connects TRBV5-1 to TRBJ1-1, with TRBD1 matching 10 bases. The CDR3 loop spans 16 amino acids. Per germline, CDR1 SGHRS and CDR2 YFSETQ. Losses at the gene ends were 4 bases for V and 0 bases for J; bases not matched to a gene: 6. CDR3 DNA sequence: TGCGCCAGCAGCCCCGGACAGGGGGTAATGAACACTGAAGCTTTCTTT. Its protein is CASSPGQGVMNTEAFF.

V usage is TRBV7-8 and J usage is TRBJ1-5; possibly TRBD1 for D (5 bases). CDR3 length: 16 residues. The V gene's germline CDR1 is SGHVS and CDR2 FQNEAQ. The germline V and J ends were trimmed by 0 bases and 6 bases, with 15 bases remaining between them. This chain's CDR3 is CASSLAGLDSSQPQHF. For the CDR3, the DNA is TGTGCCAGCAGCTTAGCCGGTTTAGACAGCTCTCAGCCCCAGCATTTT.

V usage is TRBV7-8 and J usage is TRBJ1-5, with D maybe TRBD1 (6 bases). Looked up from germline, CDR1 is SGHVS and CDR2 is FQNEAQ. The CDR3 is 15 amino acids. Trimming removed 6 bases at V and 0 bases at J, with 12 bases between. The CDR3, as DNA: TGTGCCAGCAGGGAGACAGGAAATAGCAATCAGCCCCAGCATTTT. It yields the protein CASRETGNSNQPQHF.

This clone showed up just a few times. The J gene is TRBJ2-5, the V gene TRBV5-1, with 11 bases matching TRBD2. CDR1 SGHRS and CDR2 YFSETQ come from the germline V gene. CDR3 length: 15 residues. The V and J ends lost 0 bases and 2 bases, in that order; junction bases with no gene match: 0. The CDR3, as DNA: TGCGCCAGCAGCTTGGGGACTAGCGGGCAAGAGACCCAGTACTTC. Translated: CASSLGTSGQETQYF.

The rearrangement joins TRBV18 to TRBJ1-2, with 9 bases matching TRBD1. The CDR3 is made up of 15 amino acids. The V gene end was trimmed by 6 bases and the J gene end by 7 bases; junction bases not matched to a gene: 12. Germline V gene lookup returns CDR1 KGHSH and CDR2 LQKENI. The chain's CDR3 is CASSLATGTGSGYTF. The CDR3 coding sequence is TGTGCCAGCTCCCTTGCGACCGGGACAGGGAGTGGCTACACCTTC.

This sequence joins TRBV9 and TRBJ2-1; a possible D gene is TRBD2 (5 bases). The CDR3 is made up of 15 amino acids. Deletions cut 0 bases from V and 2 bases from J, with 9 bases between. The germline V gene encodes CDR1 SGDLS and CDR2 YYNGEE. The CDR3 loop reads CASSVAEGTYNEQFF. Here the CDR3 DNA reads TGTGCCAGCAGCGTAGCTGAGGGTACCTACAATGAGCAGTTCTTC.

The V call is TRBV19, the J call TRBJ2-4, with a tentative D call TRBD1 (6 bases). Trimming removed 8 bases at V and 3 bases at J, with 11 bases between. The CDR3 totals 13 residues. The germline gives CDR1 LNHDA, CDR2 SQIVND (reference sequence). As DNA, the CDR3 is TGTGCCAGTCGACAGGTCTACAAAAACATTCAGTACTTC. Protein: CASRQVYKNIQYF.

The genes are TRBV9 and TRBJ1-2, with 11 bases aligning to TRBD1. Losses at the gene ends were 7 bases for V and 5 bases for J; bases not matched to a gene: 4. Per germline, CDR1 SGDLS and CDR2 YYNGEE. The CDR3 contains 13 residues. The CDR3 region is CASSRDRGYGYTF. In nucleotides, the CDR3 is TGTGCCAGCTCCCGGGACAGGGGGTATGGCTACACCTTC.

The chain carries TRBV27 and TRBJ2-7; 9 bases are a match to TRBD1. The V gene's germline CDR1 is MNHEY and CDR2 SMNVEV (reference sequence). This CDR3 has 18 amino acids. V dropped 4 bases and J dropped 0; count of bases not matched to a gene: 13. The CDR3 coding sequence is TGTGCCAGCAGTTCCCGGGACAGGGCCAGCTCAATCTCCTACGAGCAGTACTTC. It translates to CASSSRDRASSISYEQYF.

V gene TRBV19 combines with J gene TRBJ1-1; 9 bases fit TRBD1. The germline gives CDR1 LNHDA, CDR2 SQIVND (reference sequence). The CDR3 has 14 amino acids. The trim removed 6 bases at V and 0 bases at J, leaving 2 bases unmatched. CDR3 protein: CASSRDRVNTEAFF. In DNA, the CDR3 is TGTGCCAGTAGCCGGGACAGGGTGAACACTGAAGCTTTCTTT. Combining the CDR3 with reference TRBV19 and TRBJ1-1 gives the whole variable domain DGGITQSPKYLFRKEGQNVTLSCEQNLNHDAMYWYRQDPGQGLRLIYYSQIVNDFQKGDIAEGYSVSREKKESFPLTVTSAQKNPTAFYLCASSRDRVNTEAFFGQGTRLTVV.

The V and J genes are TRBV29-1 and TRBJ2-1; D unclear. Germline values: CDR1 SQVTM, CDR2 ANQGSEA. The length of the CDR3 is 13 residues. The V and J ends lost 6 bases and 8 bases respectively, with 17 bases between them. The CDR3 here is CSVPSPVSHEQFF. The CDR3 bases are TGCAGCGTCCCGTCACCGGTCTCCCATGAGCAGTTCTTC.

In this sample, this clone turned up a few times. The CDR3 protein is CASSLDRRERGTGELFF. The DNA for the CDR3 is TGTGCCAGCAGCTTAGATAGGCGGGAGAGAGGCACCGGGGAGCTGTTTTTT. The chain has TRBV7-9 and TRBJ2-2; 7 nucleotides align to TRBD2. This CDR3 is built from 17 residues. With 1 base clipped from V and 4 bases from J, the junction kept 9 bases outside the gene matches. Germline V gene data show CDR1 as SEHNR and CDR2 as FQNEAQ (reference sequence).

The chain has TRBV2 and TRBJ1-4; D unresolved. There are 13 residues in the CDR3. The germline V gene has CDR1 SNHLY and CDR2 FYNNEI. V dropped 6 bases and J dropped 2 bases, with 7 bases sitting between them. The CDR3 here is CASSRSTNEKLFF. For the CDR3, the DNA is TGTGCCAGCAGCCGCAGTACTAATGAAAAACTGTTTTTT. Looking up the rest from reference TRBV2 and TRBJ1-4 gives the full variable domain: EPEVTQTPSHQVTQMGQEVILRCVPISNHLYFYWYRQILGQKVEFLVSFYNNEISEKSEIFDDQFSVERPDGSNFTLKIRSTKLEDSAMYFCASSRSTNEKLFFGSGTQLSVL.

This clone was detected a few times. V and J are TRBV30 and TRBJ1-2; 9 bases line up with TRBD1. Germline V gene sequence: CDR1 GTSNPN, CDR2 SVGIG (reference sequence). Losses at the gene ends were 2 bases for V and 14 bases for J; bases not matched to a gene: 15. This CDR3 spans 14 amino acids. CDR3: CAWSYLSRTGEHTF. The CDR3 DNA reads TGTGCCTGGAGTTACCTTTCCCGGACAGGGGAGCATACCTTC.